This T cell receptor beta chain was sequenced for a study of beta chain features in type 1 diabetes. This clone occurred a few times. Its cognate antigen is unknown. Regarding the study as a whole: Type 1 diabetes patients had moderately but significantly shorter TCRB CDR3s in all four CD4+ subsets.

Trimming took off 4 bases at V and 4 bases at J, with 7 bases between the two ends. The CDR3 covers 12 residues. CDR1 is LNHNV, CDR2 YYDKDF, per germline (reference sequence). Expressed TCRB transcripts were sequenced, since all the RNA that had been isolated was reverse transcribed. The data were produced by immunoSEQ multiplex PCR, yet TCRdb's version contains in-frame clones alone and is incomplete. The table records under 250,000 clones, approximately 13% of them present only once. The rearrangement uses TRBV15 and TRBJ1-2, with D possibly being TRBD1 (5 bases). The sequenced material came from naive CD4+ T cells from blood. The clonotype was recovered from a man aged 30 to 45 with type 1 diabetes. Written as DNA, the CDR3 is TGTGCCACCAGCACCGACAGCTATGGCTACACCTTC. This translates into CATSTDSYGYTF.